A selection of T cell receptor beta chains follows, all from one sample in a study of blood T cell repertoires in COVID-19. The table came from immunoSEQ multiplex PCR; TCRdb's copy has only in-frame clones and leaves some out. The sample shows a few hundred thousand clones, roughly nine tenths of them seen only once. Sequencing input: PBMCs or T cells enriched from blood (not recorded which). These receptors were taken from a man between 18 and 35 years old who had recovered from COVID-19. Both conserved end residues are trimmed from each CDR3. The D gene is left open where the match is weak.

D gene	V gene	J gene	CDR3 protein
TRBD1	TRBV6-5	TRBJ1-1	ASRGTGAFPEAF
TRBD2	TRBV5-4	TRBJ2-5	ASWLAGGEETQY
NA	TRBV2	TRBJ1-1	ASPADAGMNTEAF
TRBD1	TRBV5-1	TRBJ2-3	ASSLGGGTGGQEDTQY
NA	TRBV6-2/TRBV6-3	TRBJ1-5	ASSPWSDPSNQPQH
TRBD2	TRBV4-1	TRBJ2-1	ASSQAGGNEQF
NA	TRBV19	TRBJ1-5	ASTPTGGAQPQH
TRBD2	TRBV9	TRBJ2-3	ASSTLADSTDTQY
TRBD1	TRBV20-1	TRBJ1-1	SASGQAEAF
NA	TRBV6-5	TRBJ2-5	ASSSGEGGETQY
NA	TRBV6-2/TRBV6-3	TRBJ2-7	ASSSPRVSLGEQY
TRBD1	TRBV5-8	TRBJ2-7	ASRGAGQGVWEQY
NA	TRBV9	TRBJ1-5	ASSVDYNQPQH
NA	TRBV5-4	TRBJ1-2	ASSLEGIDYGYT
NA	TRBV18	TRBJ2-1	ASSPGGYEQF
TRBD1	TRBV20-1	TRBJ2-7	SASLVSRGLNEQY
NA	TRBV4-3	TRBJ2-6	ASSQEAGSGANVLT
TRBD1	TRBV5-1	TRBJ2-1	ASSLGQGDYNEQF
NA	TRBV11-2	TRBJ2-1	ASSFGERKRANEQF
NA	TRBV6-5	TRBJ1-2	ASKEGLYYGYT
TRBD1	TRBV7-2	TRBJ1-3	ASSPGQGASGNTIY
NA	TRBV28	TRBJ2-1	ASSLRNSPPNNEQF
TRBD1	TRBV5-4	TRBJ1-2	ASSRDSPGGYT
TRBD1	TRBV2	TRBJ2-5	ASPGQGAIETQY
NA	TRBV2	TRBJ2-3	ASTWRTSTDTQY
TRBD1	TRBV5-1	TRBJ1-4	ASTSLGQSNEKLF